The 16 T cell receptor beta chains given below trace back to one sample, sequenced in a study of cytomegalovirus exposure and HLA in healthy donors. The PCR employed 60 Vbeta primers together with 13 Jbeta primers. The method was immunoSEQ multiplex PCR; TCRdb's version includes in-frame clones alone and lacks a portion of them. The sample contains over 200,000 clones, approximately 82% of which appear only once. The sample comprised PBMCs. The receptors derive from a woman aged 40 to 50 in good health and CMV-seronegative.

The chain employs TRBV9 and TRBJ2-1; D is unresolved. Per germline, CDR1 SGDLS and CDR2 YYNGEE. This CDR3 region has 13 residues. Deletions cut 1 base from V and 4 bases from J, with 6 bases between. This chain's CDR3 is CASSVSFYNEQFF. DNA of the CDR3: TGTGCCAGCAGCGTATCCTTTTACAATGAGCAGTTCTTC.

CDR3 sequence: CASSLFGGEAFF. The CDR3 coding sequence is TGTGCCAGCAGCTTGTTCGGGGGAGAAGCTTTCTTT. The rearrangement joins TRBV5-4 to TRBJ1-1; weak D call: TRBD1 (5 bases). Trimming cost V 1 base and J 8 bases, with 9 bases left between them. CDR3 length: 12 residues. Germline V lookup: CDR1 SGHNT, CDR2 YYREEE (reference sequence).

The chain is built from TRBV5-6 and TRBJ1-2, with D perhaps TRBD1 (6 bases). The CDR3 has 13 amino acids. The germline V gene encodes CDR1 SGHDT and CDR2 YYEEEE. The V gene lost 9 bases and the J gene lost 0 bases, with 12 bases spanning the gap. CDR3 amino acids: CATTGFANYGYTF. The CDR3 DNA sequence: TGTGCCACTACAGGGTTCGCTAACTATGGCTACACCTTC.

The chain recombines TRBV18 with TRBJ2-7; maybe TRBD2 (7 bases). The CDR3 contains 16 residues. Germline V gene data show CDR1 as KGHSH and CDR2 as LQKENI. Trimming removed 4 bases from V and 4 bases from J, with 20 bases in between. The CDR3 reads CASSLGGGAPPYEQYF. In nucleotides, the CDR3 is TGTGCCAGCTCACTGGGAGGGGGAGCCCCACCTTACGAGCAGTACTTC.

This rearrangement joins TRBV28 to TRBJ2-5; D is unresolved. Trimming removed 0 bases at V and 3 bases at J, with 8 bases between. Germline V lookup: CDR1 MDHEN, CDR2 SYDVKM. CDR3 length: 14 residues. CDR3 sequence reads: CASSLWGRKETQYF. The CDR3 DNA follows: TGTGCCAGCAGTTTATGGGGCAGAAAAGAGACCCAGTACTTC. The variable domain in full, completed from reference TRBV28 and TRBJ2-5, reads DVKVTQSSRYLVKRTGEKVFLECVQDMDHENMFWYRQDPGLGLRLIYFSYDVKMKEKGDIPEGYSVSREKKERFSLILESASTNQTSMYLCASSLWGRKETQYFGPGTRLLVL.

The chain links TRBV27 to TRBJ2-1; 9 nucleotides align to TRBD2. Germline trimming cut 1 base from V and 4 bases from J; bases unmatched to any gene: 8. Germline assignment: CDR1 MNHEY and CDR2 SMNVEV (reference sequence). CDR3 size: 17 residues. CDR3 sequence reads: CASSLLGGGARYNEQFF. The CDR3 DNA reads TGTGCCAGCAGTTTATTGGGCGGGGGGGCCCGGTACAATGAGCAGTTCTTC.

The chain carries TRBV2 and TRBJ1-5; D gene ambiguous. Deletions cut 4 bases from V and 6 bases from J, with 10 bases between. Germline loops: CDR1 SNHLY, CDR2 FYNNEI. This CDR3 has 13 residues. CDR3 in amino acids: CASSGGLFQPQHF. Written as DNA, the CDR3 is TGTGCCAGCAGTGGAGGGTTGTTTCAGCCCCAGCATTTT.

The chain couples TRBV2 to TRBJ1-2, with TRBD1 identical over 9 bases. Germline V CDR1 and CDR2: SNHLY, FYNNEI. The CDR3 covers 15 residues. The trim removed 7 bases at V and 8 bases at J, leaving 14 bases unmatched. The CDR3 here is CASMGDRALVGGYTF. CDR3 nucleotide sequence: TGTGCCAGCATGGGGGACAGGGCGTTAGTAGGGGGCTACACCTTC.

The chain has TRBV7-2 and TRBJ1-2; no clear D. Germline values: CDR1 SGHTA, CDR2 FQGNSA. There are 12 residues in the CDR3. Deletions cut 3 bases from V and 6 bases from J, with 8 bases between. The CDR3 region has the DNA TGTGCCAGCAGCTTCAATCTAAATGGCTACACCTTC. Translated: CASSFNLNGYTF. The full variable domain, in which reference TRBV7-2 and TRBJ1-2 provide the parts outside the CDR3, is GAGVSQSPSNKVTEKGKDVELRCDPISGHTALYWYRQSLGQGLEFLIYFQGNSAPDKSGLPSDRFSAERTGGSVSTLTIQRTQQEDSAVYLCASSFNLNGYTFGSGTRLTVV.

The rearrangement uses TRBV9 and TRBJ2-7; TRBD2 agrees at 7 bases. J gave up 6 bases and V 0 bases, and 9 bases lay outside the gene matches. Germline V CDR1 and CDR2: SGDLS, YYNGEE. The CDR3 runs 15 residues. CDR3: CASSVGGGPTLEQYF. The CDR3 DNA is TGTGCCAGCAGCGTAGGGGGGGGACCAACCCTCGAGCAGTACTTC.

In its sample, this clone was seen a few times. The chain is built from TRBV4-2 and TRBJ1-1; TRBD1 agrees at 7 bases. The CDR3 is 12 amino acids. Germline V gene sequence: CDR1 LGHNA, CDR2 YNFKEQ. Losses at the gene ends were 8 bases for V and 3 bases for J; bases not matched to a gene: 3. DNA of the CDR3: TGTGCCAGCTCCCAGGGGGACACTGAAGCTTTCTTT. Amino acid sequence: CASSQGDTEAFF.

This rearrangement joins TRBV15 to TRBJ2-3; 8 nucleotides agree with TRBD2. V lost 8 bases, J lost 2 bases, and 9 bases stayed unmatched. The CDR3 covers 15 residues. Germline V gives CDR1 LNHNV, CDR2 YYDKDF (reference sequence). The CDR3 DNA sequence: TGTGCCACCGGGGCGGGGGGCCTCTACACAGATACGCAGTATTTT. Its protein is CATGAGGLYTDTQYF. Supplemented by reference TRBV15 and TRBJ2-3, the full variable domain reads DAMVIQNPRYQVTQFGKPVTLSCSQTLNHNVMYWYQQKSSQAPKLLFHYYDKDFNNEADTPDNFQSRRPNTSFCFLDIRSPGLGDTAMYLCATGAGGLYTDTQYFGPGTRLTVL.

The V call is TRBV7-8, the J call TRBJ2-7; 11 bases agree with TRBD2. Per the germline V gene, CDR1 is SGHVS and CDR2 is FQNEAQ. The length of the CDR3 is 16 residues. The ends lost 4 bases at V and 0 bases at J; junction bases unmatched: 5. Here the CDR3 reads CASSSNSGGASYEQYF. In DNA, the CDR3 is TGTGCCAGCAGCTCCAATAGCGGGGGGGCCTCCTACGAGCAGTACTTC.

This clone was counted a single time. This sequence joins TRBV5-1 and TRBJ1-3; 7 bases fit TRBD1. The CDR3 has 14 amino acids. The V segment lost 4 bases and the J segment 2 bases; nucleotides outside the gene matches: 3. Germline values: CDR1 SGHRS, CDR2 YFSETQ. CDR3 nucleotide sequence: TGCGCCAGCAGCCCGACAGGGCCTGGAAACACCATATATTTT. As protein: CASSPTGPGNTIYF.

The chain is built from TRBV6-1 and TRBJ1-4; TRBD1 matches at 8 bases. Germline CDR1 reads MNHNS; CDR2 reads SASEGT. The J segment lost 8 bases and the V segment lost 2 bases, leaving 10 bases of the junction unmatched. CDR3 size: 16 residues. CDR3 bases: TGTGCCAGCAGTGAATTCCCAGGGGGCTTAGGGGAAAAACTGTTTTTT. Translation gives CASSEFPGGLGEKLFF.

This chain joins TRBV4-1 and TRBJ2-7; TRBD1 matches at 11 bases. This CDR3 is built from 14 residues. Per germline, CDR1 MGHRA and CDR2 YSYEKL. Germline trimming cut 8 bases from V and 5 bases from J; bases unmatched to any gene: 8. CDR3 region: CASEPGQGVHEQYF. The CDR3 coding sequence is TGCGCCAGCGAACCGGGACAGGGGGTCCACGAGCAGTACTTC.